This TCR beta chain was captured in a study of PD-1 blockade in classical Hodgkin lymphoma. All patients relapsed after autologous stem cell transplantation, and brentuximab vedotin exposure varied. The CDR3 sequence is 14 residues long. The trim removed 3 bases at V and 4 bases at J, leaving 6 bases unmatched. Germline lookup yields CDR1 GTSNPN and CDR2 SVGIG (reference sequence). Repertoires were generated with immunoSEQ multiplex PCR, while TCRdb's copy carries only in-frame clones and drops some. The data show roughly 42,000 clones, over 60% seen once. J is TRBJ1-5 and V is TRBV30; 7 nucleotides match TRBD1. Specimen: peripheral blood mononuclear cells (PBMCs), collected at baseline. The TCR originated in a human donor with classical Hodgkin lymphoma. DNA of the CDR3: TGTGCCTGGAGCAACCCACAGGGGAATCAGCCCCAGCATTTT. Its translation is CAWSNPQGNQPQHF.